This TCR beta chain was sequenced during a study of cytomegalovirus exposure and HLA in healthy donors. General study findings and limits: V- and J-gene trimming of TCR beta was linked (in a later analysis) to a missense DCLRE1C variant. Rarity characterized most TCR sequences, yet some public TCRs appeared in many donors. There were several of the most significant clusters that appeared linked to common viral pathogens in a later analysis.

Turning to this clone: What it binds is unknown.

V dropped 6 bases and J dropped 5; count of bases not matched to a gene: 8. There are 16 residues in the CDR3. The V gene's germline CDR1 is SNHLY and CDR2 FYNNEI. With 60 Vbeta and 13 Jbeta primers, the PCR was carried out. Measured with immunoSEQ multiplex PCR; TCRdb has only the in-frame clones, and not every one. This sample lists under 95,000 clones; its ten largest clones have about 4.1%. Nominally healthy donors provided the samples, though records likely missed some immune exposures. This chain connects TRBV2 to TRBJ2-2; the match to TRBD2 covers 11 bases. This receptor was identified in a man in his late teens or twenties in good health and CMV-seropositive. Sequencing was carried out using PBMCs. DNA for the CDR3: TGTGCCAGCAGAAGAGGTCTAGCGGGAGGTACCGGGGAGCTGTTTTTT. Translation: CASRRGLAGGTGELFF.